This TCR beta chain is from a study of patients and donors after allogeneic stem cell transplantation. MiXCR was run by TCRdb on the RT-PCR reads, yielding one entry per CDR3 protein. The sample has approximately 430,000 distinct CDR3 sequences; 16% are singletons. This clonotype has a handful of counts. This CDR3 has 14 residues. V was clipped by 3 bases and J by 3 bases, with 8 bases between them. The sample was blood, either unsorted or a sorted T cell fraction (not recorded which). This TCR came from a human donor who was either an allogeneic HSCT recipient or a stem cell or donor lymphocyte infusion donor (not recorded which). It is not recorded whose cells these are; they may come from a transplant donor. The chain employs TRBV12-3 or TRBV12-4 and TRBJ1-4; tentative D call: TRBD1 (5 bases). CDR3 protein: CASSFQGANEKLFF. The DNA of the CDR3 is TGTGCCAGCAGTTTTCAGGGAGCTAATGAAAAACTGTTTTTT.